This T cell receptor beta chain stems from a study of tissue T cells after allogeneic stem cell transplantation. Sequencing used immunoSEQ multiplex PCR; TCRdb keeps in-frame clones, though not all of them. The sample shows about 3,300 clones, roughly 68% of them seen only once. Comparators were a few non-transplant cancer patients without known GI disease. Autopsy tissues spanned esophagus to rectum, liver, skin, and lymphoid organs including spleen. This receptor was identified in a male donor at least 60 years old with lung cancer. The source material was tissue from the right colon, sampled at autopsy.

DNA of the CDR3: TGTGCCAGCAGCTTAGCCCTAGCGGGAGAATCTGGGGCCAACGTCCTGACTTTC. It translates to CASSLALAGESGANVLTF. The chain has TRBV7-2 and TRBJ2-6; TRBD2 agrees at 10 bases. Germline V gene sequence: CDR1 SGHTA, CDR2 FQGNSA. After removal of 0 bases from V and 1 base from J, the junction contained 3 bases not matched to a gene. The CDR3 sequence is 18 residues long.